This T cell receptor (beta chain) was recovered during a study of blood T cells in healthy people across ages. PCR was performed a second time for 7 to 11 cycles using a sample-barcoded 5' primer and a J-beta primer mix. Each CDR3 protein is one row after TCRdb ran MiXCR on the 5' RACE reads. The sample shows approximately 800,000 distinct CDR3 sequences, around a quarter of them seen only once. The CDR3 is 13 residues long. Germline V lookup: CDR1 SQVTM, CDR2 ANQGSEA. The V and J ends lost 5 bases and 4 bases respectively, with 9 bases between them. This clonotype turned up a few times. These sequences were also reported in another study, on T cells of mothers and their children.

Input material: blood. The sequence came from a boy between 10 and 17 years old in good health. This chain uses TRBV29-1 with TRBJ2-6; D may correspond to TRBD1 or TRBD2 (5 bases each). DNA for the CDR3: TGCAGCGTTATGGGGGAAGGGGCCAACGTCCTGACTTTC. It specifies CSVMGEGANVLTF.